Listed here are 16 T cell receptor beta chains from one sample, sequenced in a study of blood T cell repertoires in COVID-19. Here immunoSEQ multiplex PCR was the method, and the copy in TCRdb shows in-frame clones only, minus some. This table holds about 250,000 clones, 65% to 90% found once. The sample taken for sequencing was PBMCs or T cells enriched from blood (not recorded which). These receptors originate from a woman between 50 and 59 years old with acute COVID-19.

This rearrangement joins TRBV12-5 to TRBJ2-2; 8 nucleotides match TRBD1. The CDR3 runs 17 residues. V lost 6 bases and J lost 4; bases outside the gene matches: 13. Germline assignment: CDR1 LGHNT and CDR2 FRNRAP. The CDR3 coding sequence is TGTGCTAGTGGAAGAATCACAGGGGGACTTGGCACCGGGGAGCTGTTTTTT. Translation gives CASGRITGGLGTGELFF.

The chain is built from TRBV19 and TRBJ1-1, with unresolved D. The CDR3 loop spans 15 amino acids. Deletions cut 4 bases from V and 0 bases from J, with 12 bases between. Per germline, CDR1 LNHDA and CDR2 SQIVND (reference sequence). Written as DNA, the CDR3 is TGTGCCAGTAGTAGAGGCCTGGCCGTGAACACTGAAGCTTTCTTT. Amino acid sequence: CASSRGLAVNTEAFF.

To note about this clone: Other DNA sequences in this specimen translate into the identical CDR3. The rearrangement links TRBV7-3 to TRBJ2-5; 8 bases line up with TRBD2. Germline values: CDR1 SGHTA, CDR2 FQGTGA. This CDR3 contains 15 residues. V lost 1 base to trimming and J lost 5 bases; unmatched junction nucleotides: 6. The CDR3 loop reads CASSLRRGGQETQYF. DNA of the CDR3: TGTGCCAGCAGCTTAAGACGGGGGGGCCAGGAGACCCAGTACTTC.

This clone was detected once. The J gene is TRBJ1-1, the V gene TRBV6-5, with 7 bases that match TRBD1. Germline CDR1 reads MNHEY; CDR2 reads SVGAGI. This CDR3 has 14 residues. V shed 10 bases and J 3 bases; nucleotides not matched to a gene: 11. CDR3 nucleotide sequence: TGTGCCATAGACAGGGTCAGGGAGGACACTGAAGCTTTCTTT. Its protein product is CAIDRVREDTEAFF.

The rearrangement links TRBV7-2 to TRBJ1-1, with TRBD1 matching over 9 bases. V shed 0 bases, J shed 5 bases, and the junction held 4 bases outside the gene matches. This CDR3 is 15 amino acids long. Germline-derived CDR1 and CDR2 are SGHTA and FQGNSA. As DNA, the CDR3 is TGTGCCAGCAGCTTAGCCAGGACAGGGGATACTGAAGCTTTCTTT. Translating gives CASSLARTGDTEAFF.

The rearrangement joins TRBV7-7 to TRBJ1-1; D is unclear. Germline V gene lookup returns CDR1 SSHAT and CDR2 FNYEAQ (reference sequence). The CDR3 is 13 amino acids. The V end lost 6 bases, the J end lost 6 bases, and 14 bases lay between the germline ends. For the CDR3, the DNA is TGTGCCAGCAGTTCCTTTCGAGGGTCTGAAGCTTTCTTT. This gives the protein CASSSFRGSEAFF.

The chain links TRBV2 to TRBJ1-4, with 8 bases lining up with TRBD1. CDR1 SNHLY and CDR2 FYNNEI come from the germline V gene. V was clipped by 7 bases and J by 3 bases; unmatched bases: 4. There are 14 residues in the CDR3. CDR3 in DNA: TGTGCCAGCACAGACAGGGGTGCTAATGAAAAACTGTTTTTT. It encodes CASTDRGANEKLFF. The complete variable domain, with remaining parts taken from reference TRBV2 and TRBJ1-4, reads EPEVTQTPSHQVTQMGQEVILRCVPISNHLYFYWYRQILGQKVEFLVSFYNNEISEKSEIFDDQFSVERPDGSNFTLKIRSTKLEDSAMYFCASTDRGANEKLFFGSGTQLSVL.

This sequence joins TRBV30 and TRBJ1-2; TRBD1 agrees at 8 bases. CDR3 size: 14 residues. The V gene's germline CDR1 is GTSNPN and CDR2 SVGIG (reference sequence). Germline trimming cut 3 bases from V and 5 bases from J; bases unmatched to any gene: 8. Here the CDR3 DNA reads TGTGCCTGGAGAGCTACAGGGGGAGGGTATGGCTACACCTTC. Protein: CAWRATGGGYGYTF.

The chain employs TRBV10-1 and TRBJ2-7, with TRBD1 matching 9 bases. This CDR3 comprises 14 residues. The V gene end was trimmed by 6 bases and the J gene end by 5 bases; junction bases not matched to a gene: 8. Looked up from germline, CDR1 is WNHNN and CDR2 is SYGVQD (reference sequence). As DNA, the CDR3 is TGCGCCAGCAGACAGGGACAGGGTACCAACGAGCAGTACTTC. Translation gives CASRQGQGTNEQYF.

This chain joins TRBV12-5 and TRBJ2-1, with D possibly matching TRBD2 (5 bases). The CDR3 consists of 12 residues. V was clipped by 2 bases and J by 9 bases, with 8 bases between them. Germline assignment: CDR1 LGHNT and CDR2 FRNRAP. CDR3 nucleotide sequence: TGTGCTAGTGGTTTGATTGGGAGTGAGCAGTTCTTC. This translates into CASGLIGSEQFF.

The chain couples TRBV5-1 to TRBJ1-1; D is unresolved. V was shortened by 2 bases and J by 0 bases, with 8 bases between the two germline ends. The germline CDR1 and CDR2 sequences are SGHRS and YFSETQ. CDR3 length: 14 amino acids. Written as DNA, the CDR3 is TGCGCCAGCAGCTTATCTATCTTGAACACTGAAGCTTTCTTT. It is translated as CASSLSILNTEAFF.

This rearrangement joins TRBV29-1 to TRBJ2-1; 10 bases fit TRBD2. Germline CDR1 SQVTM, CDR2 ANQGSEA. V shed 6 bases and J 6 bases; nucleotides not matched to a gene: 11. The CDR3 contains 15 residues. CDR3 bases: TGCAGCGTGAGGGTAGCGGGGGGCTCCACCAATGAGCAGTTCTTC. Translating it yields CSVRVAGGSTNEQFF.

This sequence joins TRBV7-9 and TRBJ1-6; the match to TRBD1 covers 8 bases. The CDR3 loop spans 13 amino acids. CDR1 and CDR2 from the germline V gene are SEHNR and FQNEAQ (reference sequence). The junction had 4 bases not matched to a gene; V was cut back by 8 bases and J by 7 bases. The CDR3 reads CASGGQGNSPLHF. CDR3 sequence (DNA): TGTGCCAGCGGAGGACAGGGCAATTCACCCCTCCACTTT. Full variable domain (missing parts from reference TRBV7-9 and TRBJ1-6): DTGVSQNPRHKITKRGQNVTFRCDPISEHNRLYWYRQTLGQGPEFLTYFQNEAQLEKSRLLSDRFSAERPKGSFSTLEIQRTEQGDSAMYLCASGGQGNSPLHFGNGTRLTVT.

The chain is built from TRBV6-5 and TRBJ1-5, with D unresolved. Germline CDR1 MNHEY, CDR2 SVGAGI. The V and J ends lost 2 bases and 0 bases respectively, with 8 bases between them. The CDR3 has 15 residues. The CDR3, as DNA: TGTGCCAGCAGTTACGGTCACAATAGCAATCAGCCCCAGCATTTT. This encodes CASSYGHNSNQPQHF.

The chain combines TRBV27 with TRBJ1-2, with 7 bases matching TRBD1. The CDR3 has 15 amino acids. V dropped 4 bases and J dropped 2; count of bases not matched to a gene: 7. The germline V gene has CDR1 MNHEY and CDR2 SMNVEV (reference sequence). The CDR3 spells CASSSHNRGNYGYTF. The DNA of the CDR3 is TGTGCCAGCAGTTCGCATAACAGGGGAAACTATGGCTACACCTTC.

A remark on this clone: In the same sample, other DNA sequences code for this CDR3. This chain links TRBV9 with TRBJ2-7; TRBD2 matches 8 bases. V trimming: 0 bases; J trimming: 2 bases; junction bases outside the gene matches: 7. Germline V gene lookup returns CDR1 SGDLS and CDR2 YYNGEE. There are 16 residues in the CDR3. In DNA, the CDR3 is TGTGCCAGCAGCGTAGGAGGGCTAGCGGGCGCCTACGAGCAGTACTTC. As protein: CASSVGGLAGAYEQYF.